The clone carrying this TCR beta chain showed up just a few times. The target antigen is unknown. PCR used 60 Vbeta primers and 13 Jbeta primers. Some clones are missing from TCRdb's copy, which holds only in-frame ones; the method was immunoSEQ multiplex PCR. The table has more than 85,000 clones, roughly three fifths seen once. This sample was taken from a study of cytomegalovirus exposure and HLA in healthy donors. Study observations and caveats: As immune exposure information, only CMV serostatus was available. In an earlier analysis, most TCR beta V segments were productive about 87% or about 30% of the time. The study recorded fewer than 200 TCR beta chains that were cytomegalovirus-associated.

Material for sequencing was PBMCs. The sequence was obtained from a woman under 40 in good health and CMV-seronegative.

The CDR3 region is CASSLGGENYGYTF. The CDR3 DNA sequence: TGTGCCAGCAGCTTAGGTGGGGAGAACTATGGCTACACCTTC. The chain is built from TRBV11-2 and TRBJ1-2; D unresolved. The V gene lost 1 base and the J gene lost 2 bases, with 8 bases spanning the gap. CDR3 length: 14 residues. Germline V gene sequence: CDR1 SGHAT, CDR2 FQNNGV.